A selection of T cell receptor beta chains follows, all from one sample in a study of blood T cell repertoires in COVID-19. Method: immunoSEQ multiplex PCR; TCRdb's copy keeps in-frame clones and lacks some. Here the sample spans about 160,000 clones, about 93% being singletons. Input material: peripheral blood. The receptor source for this set is a woman in her forties or fifties with acute or convalescent COVID-19. The CDR3 runs from the conserved cysteine through the conserved F or W. The D gene is left open where the match is weak. Only part of the rows carry a size: once, few, many, or a class if the clone is expanded.

V	size	J	D	CDR3	DNA
TRBV19	.	TRBJ2-1	.	CASNREGGYNEQFF	TGTGCCAGTAACAGGGAAGGGGGCTACAATGAGCAGTTCTTC
TRBV5-1	.	TRBJ2-7	.	CASSAGEVVYEQYF	TGCGCCAGCAGCGCGGGCGAGGTCGTCTACGAGCAGTACTTC
TRBV7-9	few	TRBJ1-2	TRBD1	CASSRDRSNYGYTF	TGTGCCAGCAGCCGGGACAGGTCTAACTATGGCTACACCTTC
TRBV19	.	TRBJ1-4	TRBD1	CASSTRQGQLFF	TGTGCCAGTAGTACTAGACAGGGTCAACTGTTTTTT
TRBV12-3/TRBV12-4	.	TRBJ1-2	.	CASSLALTRGYTF	TGTGCCAGCAGTTTAGCGCTGACACGGGGCTACACCTTC
TRBV6-5	.	TRBJ1-3	.	CAARFGTGNTIYF	TGTGCCGCCCGTTTCGGGACTGGAAACACCATATATTTT
TRBV14	.	TRBJ2-1	TRBD1	CASSQDKGTGAYNEQFF	TGTGCCAGCAGCCAAGATAAAGGGACAGGGGCCTACAATGAGCAGTTCTTC
TRBV6-6	.	TRBJ1-2	TRBD1	CASSLTGAGGYTF	TGTGCCAGCAGCCTGACAGGGGCTGGGGGCTACACCTTC
TRBV7-9	.	TRBJ2-7	TRBD2	CASSFSLAGGYEQYF	TGTGCCAGCAGCTTTAGTCTAGCGGGGGGGTACGAGCAGTACTTC
TRBV6-2/TRBV6-3	.	TRBJ1-1	.	CASSYWTLQRVNTEAFF	TGTGCCAGCAGTTACTGGACGTTACAGCGGGTGAACACTGAAGCTTTCTTT
TRBV11-3	.	TRBJ2-1	TRBD1	CASSLGGQGFNEQFF	TGTGCCAGCAGCTTAGGGGGACAGGGATTCAATGAGCAGTTCTTC
TRBV7-9	.	TRBJ1-1	.	CASRSGHLNTEAFF	TGTGCCAGCAGAAGTGGACACCTGAACACTGAAGCTTTCTTT
TRBV19	.	TRBJ1-1	.	CASSMGGPTEAFF	TGTGCCAGTAGTATGGGGGGGCCCACTGAAGCTTTCTTT
TRBV5-6	.	TRBJ1-6	.	CASSPRQDNSPLHF	TGTGCCAGCAGCCCCCGACAGGATAATTCACCCCTCCACTTT
TRBV28	.	TRBJ1-5	TRBD1	CASSRTGIQRNF	TGTGCCAGCAGTCGGACAGGTATCCAAAGGAATTTT
TRBV3-1/TRBV3-2	.	TRBJ2-7	.	CASSQVPGSPYEQYF	TGTGCCAGCAGCCAAGTTCCGGGGTCCCCCTACGAGCAGTACTTC
TRBV14	.	TRBJ2-1	TRBD1	CASSQTGGSGYNEQFF	TGTGCCAGCAGCCAGACAGGGGGCTCGGGCTACAATGAGCAGTTCTTC
TRBV7-2	few	TRBJ1-2	.	CASTLGAANYGYTF	TGTGCCAGCACCCTGGGGGCAGCTAACTATGGCTACACCTTC
TRBV7-9	once	TRBJ1-5	.	CASSLDRENQPQHF	TGTGCCAGCAGCTTAGACAGGGAAAATCAGCCCCAGCATTTT
TRBV7-2	.	TRBJ2-1	.	CASSPDLLPTREQFF	TGTGCCAGCAGCCCGGACTTACTGCCTACAAGGGAGCAGTTCTTC
TRBV9	.	TRBJ2-5	TRBD1	CASSAGTVWMETQYF	TGTGCCAGCAGCGCCGGGACAGTGTGGATGGAGACCCAGTACTTC
TRBV10-2	.	TRBJ1-2	TRBD1	CASRGQGNYGYTF	TGCGCCAGCCGGGGACAGGGGAACTATGGCTACACCTTC
TRBV6-2/TRBV6-3	.	TRBJ2-2	TRBD2	CASSTDFGTSGRAGTGELFF	TGTGCCAGCAGCACCGATTTTGGGACTAGCGGGAGAGCTGGCACCGGGGAGCTGTTTTTT
TRBV18	once	TRBJ2-2	TRBD2	CASSPTLTSVNTGELFF	TGTGCCAGCTCACCTACCCTGACTAGCGTGAACACCGGGGAGCTGTTTTTT
TRBV5-4	.	TRBJ2-2	.	CASSFQGAAGELFF	TGTGCCAGCAGCTTCCAAGGGGCGGCCGGGGAGCTGTTTTTT
TRBV19	.	TRBJ1-5	TRBD1	CASSTPQGVASQPQHF	TGTGCCAGTAGTACCCCCCAGGGGGTTGCGTCTCAGCCCCAGCATTTT
TRBV4-1	once	TRBJ2-7	.	CASSQESGTYEQYF	TGCGCCAGCAGCCAAGAATCCGGTACCTATGAGCAGTACTTC
TRBV7-2	.	TRBJ2-7	.	CASSLVAVNSYEQYF	TGTGCCAGCAGCTTAGTAGCGGTAAACTCCTACGAGCAGTACTTC
TRBV4-3	.	TRBJ2-3	.	CASSQSGPRGTDTQYF	TGCGCCAGCAGCCAAAGTGGTCCTCGGGGCACAGATACGCAGTATTTT
TRBV13	.	TRBJ1-6	TRBD1	CASSLAARGKSSPLHF	TGTGCCAGCAGCTTAGCCGCCAGGGGGAAAAGTTCACCCCTCCACTTT
TRBV27	once	TRBJ1-1	.	CASRSLGGWNTEAFF	TGTGCCAGCAGGTCATTAGGAGGGTGGAACACTGAAGCTTTCTTT
TRBV6-6	.	TRBJ1-5	TRBD1	CASSPSWTGGYSNQPQHF	TGTGCCAGCAGTCCCTCCTGGACAGGGGGTTATAGCAATCAGCCCCAGCATTTT
TRBV29-1	.	TRBJ1-2	TRBD1	CSVEEYRDSGYTF	TGCAGCGTTGAAGAGTACCGGGACAGTGGCTACACCTTC
TRBV4-2	.	TRBJ2-2	TRBD1	CASSHSGQGGDTGELFF	TGTGCCAGCAGCCATTCCGGACAGGGAGGCGACACCGGGGAGCTGTTTTTT
TRBV24-1	.	TRBJ1-2	.	CATSIGSYGYTF	TGTGCCACCAGTATCGGGAGCTATGGCTACACCTTC
TRBV11-3	once	TRBJ2-5	.	CASSLGTLGAQYF	TGTGCCAGCAGCTTAGGGACCCTAGGGGCCCAGTACTTC
TRBV28	.	TRBJ1-3	.	CASSLLYSHSGNTIYF	TGTGCCAGCAGTTTATTGTACAGCCACTCTGGAAACACCATATATTTT
TRBV7-3	.	TRBJ2-2	TRBD2	CASKAGANTGELFF	TGTGCCAGCAAGGCGGGAGCCAACACCGGGGAGCTGTTTTTT
TRBV29-1	.	TRBJ2-1	.	CSVEGYRIYNEQFF	TGCAGCGTTGAAGGTTACAGGATTTACAATGAGCAGTTCTTC
TRBV2	.	TRBJ2-3	.	CASAEEYTDTQYF	TGTGCCAGCGCCGAGGAGTACACAGATACGCAGTATTTT
TRBV28	.	TRBJ2-7	.	CASSPTGERVAYEQYF	TGTGCCAGCAGCCCCACAGGGGAGCGGGTTGCCTACGAGCAGTACTTC
TRBV15	.	TRBJ1-5	.	CATSSVYDQPQHF	TGTGCCACCAGCAGCGTCTACGATCAGCCCCAGCATTTT
TRBV11-2	.	TRBJ1-2	TRBD1	CASSLATGGDYGYTF	TGTGCCAGCAGCTTAGCGACAGGGGGCGACTATGGCTACACCTTC
TRBV12-5	.	TRBJ1-2	TRBD1	CASGLPTDRVRGYTF	TGTGCTAGTGGTTTGCCAACCGACAGGGTAAGGGGCTACACCTTC
TRBV6-5	.	TRBJ1-1	.	CASSYQGWDTEAFF	TGTGCCAGCAGTTACCAGGGTTGGGACACTGAAGCTTTCTTT
TRBV3-1/TRBV3-2	once	TRBJ1-1	.	CASSQTGAANTEAFF	TGTGCCAGCAGCCAAACAGGCGCGGCGAACACTGAAGCTTTCTTT
TRBV4-1	.	TRBJ2-7	.	CASSQAPGTPYEQYF	TGCGCCAGCAGCCAAGCCCCGGGTACCCCCTACGAGCAGTACTTC
TRBV14	.	TRBJ2-2	.	CASSQRFGDNGELFF	TGTGCCAGCAGCCAAAGATTTGGAGATAACGGGGAGCTGTTTTTT
TRBV13	.	TRBJ1-2	TRBD1	CASSYQTGVDGYTF	TGTGCCAGCAGCTACCAGACAGGGGTGGACGGCTACACCTTC
TRBV15	.	TRBJ1-2	TRBD1	CATSREGQGSGYTF	TGTGCCACCAGCAGAGAGGGACAGGGTAGTGGCTACACCTTC
TRBV6-5	.	TRBJ2-7	.	CASGVGESSYEQYF	TGTGCCTCGGGAGTAGGGGAGAGCTCCTACGAGCAGTACTTC
TRBV28	.	TRBJ2-7	TRBD1	CASSRTGTSYEQYF	TGTGCCAGCAGTAGGACAGGGACCTCCTACGAGCAGTACTTC
TRBV9	.	TRBJ1-1	.	CASSVEAENTEAFF	TGTGCCAGCAGCGTAGAAGCCGAGAACACTGAAGCTTTCTTT
TRBV6-6	.	TRBJ1-2	.	CASSPSRGFYGYTF	TGTGCCAGCAGTCCTTCCAGGGGTTTCTATGGCTACACCTTC
TRBV5-1	.	TRBJ2-5	TRBD1	CASSPDRDETQYF	TGCGCCAGCAGCCCCGACAGGGATGAGACCCAGTACTTC
TRBV6-5	.	TRBJ2-7	.	CASSWNRVEQYF	TGTGCCAGCAGTTGGAACAGGGTCGAGCAGTACTTC
TRBV7-6	once	TRBJ2-3	TRBD1	CASSFRQGRTDTQYF	TGTGCCAGCAGCTTCCGACAGGGTCGAACAGATACGCAGTATTTT
TRBV20-1	once	TRBJ2-3	TRBD1	CSASRQGPDTQYF	TGCAGTGCTAGTAGACAGGGACCAGATACGCAGTATTTT
TRBV30	.	TRBJ1-1	TRBD1	CAWITRGQTFF	TGTGCCTGGATTACAAGGGGGCAGACTTTCTTT
TRBV28	.	TRBJ1-2	.	CAISRGYGYTF	TGTGCCATCTCTAGGGGGTACGGCTACACCTTC